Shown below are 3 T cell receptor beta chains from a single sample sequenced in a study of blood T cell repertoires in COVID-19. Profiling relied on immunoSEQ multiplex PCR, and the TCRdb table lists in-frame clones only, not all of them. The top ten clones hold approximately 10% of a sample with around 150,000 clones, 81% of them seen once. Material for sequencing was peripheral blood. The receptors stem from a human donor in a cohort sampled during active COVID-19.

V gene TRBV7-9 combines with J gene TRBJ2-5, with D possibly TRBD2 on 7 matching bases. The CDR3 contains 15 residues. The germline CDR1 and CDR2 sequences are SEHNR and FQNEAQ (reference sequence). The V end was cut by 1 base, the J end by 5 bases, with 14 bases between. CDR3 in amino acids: CASSLVLQGGETQYF. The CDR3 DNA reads TGTGCCAGCAGCTTAGTCCTACAGGGAGGGGAGACCCAGTACTTC.

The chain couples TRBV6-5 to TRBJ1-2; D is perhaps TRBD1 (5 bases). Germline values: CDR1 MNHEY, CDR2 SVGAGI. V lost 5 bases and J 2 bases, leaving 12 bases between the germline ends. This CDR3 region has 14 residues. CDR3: CASSRREGNYGYTF. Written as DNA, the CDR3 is TGTGCCAGCAGTCGCCGGGAGGGGAACTATGGCTACACCTTC.

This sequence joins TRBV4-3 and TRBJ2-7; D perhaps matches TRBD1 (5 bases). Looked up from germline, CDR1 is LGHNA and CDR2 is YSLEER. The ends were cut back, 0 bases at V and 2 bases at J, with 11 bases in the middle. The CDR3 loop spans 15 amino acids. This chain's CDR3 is CASSQETASTYEQYF. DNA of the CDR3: TGCGCCAGCAGCCAAGAGACAGCTTCCACCTACGAGCAGTACTTC.